This passage covers 10 T cell receptor beta chains from one sample sequenced in a study of tumor-infiltrating lymphocytes in primary liver carcinoma. RNA was extracted from whole blood without cell sorting, alongside germline DNA. Production of TCR beta cDNA used 400 to 650 ng total RNA together with a constant-region primer. Three-round nested multiplex PCR performed with slightly modified ARM-PCR produced the TCR beta libraries. The two initial PCR rounds, 9 to 11 cycles each, used TRBV1-TRBV30 forward and C-beta reverse primers. MiXCR was run by TCRdb on the multiplex PCR reads, yielding one entry per CDR3 protein. The sample yields 300,000 to 350,000 distinct CDR3 sequences, almost 60% seen once. Sequencing input: peripheral blood. Receptors originate from a woman aged 25 to 39 with primary liver carcinoma and hepatitis B virus infection.

This clonotype was seen just once. One end of the junction fails to match germline, which may point to a read error. The J gene is TRBJ1-5, the V gene TRBV6-1, with D hard to call. This CDR3 spans 13 amino acids. From germline, CDR1 is MNHNS and CDR2 SASEGT. The CDR3 bases are TGTGCCAGCAGTGTAGACCTTTTGCAGCACCAGCATTTT. Translated, it gives CASSVDLLQHQHF.

This clonotype was observed at least ten times. The rearrangement joins TRBV29-1 to TRBJ2-7, with 8 bases aligning to TRBD1. Germline CDR1 SQVTM, CDR2 ANQGSEA. V shed 8 bases and J 3 bases; nucleotides not matched to a gene: 9. This CDR3 spans 13 amino acids. This CDR3 reads CSTLAQGGYEQYF. CDR3 DNA sequence: TGCAGCACGCTCGCACAGGGGGGCTACGAGCAGTACTTC.

This clonotype has more than one count but fewer than ten. This rearrangement joins TRBV5-1 to TRBJ1-1; no definite D call. The CDR3 runs 13 residues. Per germline, CDR1 SGHRS and CDR2 YFSETQ. V lost 4 bases to trimming and J lost 1 base, with 8 bases between them. The CDR3 sequence is CASSPVPNTEAFF. For the CDR3, the DNA is TGCGCCAGCAGCCCCGTTCCGAACACTGAAGCTTTCTTT.

The chain is built from TRBV18 and TRBJ2-3, with 7 bases fitting TRBD2. The germline CDR1 and CDR2 sequences are KGHSH and LQKENI. Unmatched junction bases numbered 18, after V lost 6 bases and J lost 6 bases. The CDR3 length is 17 residues. CDR3 coding DNA: TGTGCCAGCTCCCCTCCTAGCGGAGATGGTCGGCGGGATACGCAGTATTTT. As protein: CASSPPSGDGRRDTQYF.

Worth noting for this clonotype: One end of the junction does not line up with germline, which may come from a read error. The V call is TRBV11-2, the J call TRBJ2-1; weak D call: TRBD2 (6 bases). The length of the CDR3 is 21 residues. CDR1 is SGHAT and CDR2 is FQNNGV in the germline V gene. The DNA of the CDR3 is TGTGCCAGCAGCTCTACCCGGGTGGGACCAACGGGAGAGGGCACGAAGAATGAGCTGTTCTTC. This gives the protein CASSSTRVGPTGEGTKNELFF.

Regarding this clonotype: A much larger clone sits a single nucleotide away, making a read error possible. V and J are TRBV29-1 and TRBJ2-3, with unresolved D. The CDR3 contains 14 residues. Trimming shortened V by 6 bases and J by 2 bases, and 15 bases separated the two germline ends. Per germline, CDR1 SQVTM and CDR2 ANQGSEA. CDR3 nucleotides: TGCAGCGTCCGCCGGTACATAGACACAGATACGCAGTATTTT. Translating it yields CSVRRYIDTDTQYF.

In this sample, this clonotype turned up once. The gene calls are TRBV7-8 and TRBJ1-1; D may be TRBD1 (6 bases). The germline V gene encodes CDR1 SGHVS and CDR2 FQNEAQ. Trimming took 5 bases from V and 1 from J, leaving 14 bases between them. The CDR3 sequence is 15 residues long. CDR3: CASSPRTDANTEAFF. As DNA, the CDR3 is TGTGCCAGCAGCCCCCGGACAGATGCGAACACTGAAGCTTTCTTT.

The genes are TRBV5-4 and TRBJ2-1, with 10 bases aligning to TRBD2. Losses at the gene ends were 3 bases for V and 1 base for J; bases not matched to a gene: 4. The germline V gene encodes CDR1 SGHNT and CDR2 YYREEE (reference sequence). The CDR3 extends over 16 amino acids. CDR3 region: CASSWTSGLSYNEQFF. As DNA, the CDR3 is TGTGCCAGCAGCTGGACTAGCGGTCTATCCTACAATGAGCAGTTCTTC.

This clonotype was found a few times. The gene calls are TRBV6-1 and TRBJ2-5, with D possibly being TRBD2 (5 bases). Germline values: CDR1 MNHNS, CDR2 SASEGT. The V and J ends lost 7 bases and 5 bases respectively, with 5 bases between them. The CDR3 is 10 amino acids. The CDR3 sequence: CASKRETQYF. For the CDR3, the DNA is TGTGCCAGCAAGCGGGAGACCCAGTACTTC.

In the case of this clonotype: A read error may produce the germline difference seen at one junction end. The chain couples TRBV5-1 to TRBJ2-7, with a tentative D call TRBD2 (6 bases). CDR1 is SGHRS and CDR2 is YFSETQ in the germline V gene. The CDR3 is made up of 15 amino acids. Here the CDR3 reads CASSFDGTEGYEQYF. The CDR3 nucleotides read TGCGCCAGTAGCTTCGACGGGACGGAGGGATACGAGCAGTACTTC.